Below, 17 T cell receptor beta chains from the same sample are listed, as sequenced in a study of ipilimumab plus nivolumab after autologous stem cell transplantation. Produced via immunoSEQ multiplex PCR; TCRdb's table is partial and in-frame only. The repertoire holds about 83,000 clones, with approximately 86% as singletons. Sample: PBMCs, taken in a trial of ipilimumab plus nivolumab as post-transplant consolidation. Receptor source: a male donor with diffuse large B-cell lymphoma.

On this clone: Other DNA sequences of this sample code for an identical CDR3. The chain has TRBV5-6 and TRBJ1-2; 7 nucleotides align to TRBD1. V was clipped by 4 bases and J by 4 bases; unmatched bases: 7. The CDR3 runs 14 residues. Germline values: CDR1 SGHDT, CDR2 YYEEEE. The chain's CDR3 is CASSPGDRLYGYTF. For the CDR3, the DNA is TGTGCCAGCAGCCCAGGGGACAGACTCTATGGCTACACCTTC.

The chain uses TRBV18 and TRBJ1-5, with D possibly being TRBD1 (5 bases). V shed 6 bases and J shed 1 base, with 16 bases lying between them. The CDR3 runs to 16 residues. The germline CDR1 and CDR2 sequences are KGHSH and LQKENI. The CDR3 nucleotides read TGTGCCAGCTCCCAAGGGGCTCCCGGAAGCAATCAGCCCCAGCATTTT. The encoded protein is CASSQGAPGSNQPQHF.

This clone was picked up one time. This chain uses TRBV11-2 with TRBJ2-1; possibly TRBD1 for D (5 bases). The germline gives CDR1 SGHAT, CDR2 FQNNGV. Trimming cost V 3 bases and J 5 bases, with 20 bases left between them. This CDR3 has 17 amino acids. CDR3 coding DNA: TGTGCCAGCAGCTTTAAGTTTTCTCGGACAATCGACAATGAGCAGTTCTTC. Its translation: CASSFKFSRTIDNEQFF.

The genes are TRBV9 and TRBJ2-6, with TRBD2 matching 7 bases. V shed 3 bases, J shed 2 bases, and the junction held 2 bases outside the gene matches. From germline, CDR1 is SGDLS and CDR2 YYNGEE. The CDR3 runs to 15 residues. CDR3 sequence: CASSAAGAGANVLTF. The CDR3, as DNA: TGTGCCAGCAGCGCCGCGGGAGCTGGGGCCAACGTCCTGACTTTC.

The rearrangement links TRBV30 to TRBJ2-7; D is ambiguous. There are 12 residues in the CDR3. Germline CDR1 and CDR2: GTSNPN and SVGIG (reference sequence). V lost 1 base, J lost 5 bases, and 9 bases lay in between. CDR3 residues: CAWSERWNEQYF. The DNA for the CDR3 is TGTGCCTGGAGTGAACGGTGGAACGAGCAGTACTTC. Together with reference TRBV30 and TRBJ2-7, the CDR3 gives the full variable domain: SQTIHQWPATLVQPVGSPLSLECTVEGTSNPNLYWYRQAAGRGLQLLFYSVGIGQISSEVPQNLSASRPQDRQFILSSKKLLLSDSGFYLCAWSERWNEQYFGPGTRLTVT.

The CDR3 coding sequence is TGTGCCAGCAGCGCACGTCCAGCAGGTCACCCAAATGAAAAACTGTTTTTT. It encodes CASSARPAGHPNEKLFF. The rearrangement uses TRBV9 and TRBJ1-4; D is uncertain. Germline V gene lookup returns CDR1 SGDLS and CDR2 YYNGEE. The length of the CDR3 is 17 residues. Trimming took off 3 bases at V and 5 bases at J, with 20 bases between the two ends.

The CDR3 here is CASSQEAEPLSYEQYF. The CDR3 coding sequence is TGCGCCAGCAGCCAAGAGGCAGAACCGCTCTCCTACGAGCAGTACTTC. The V gene is TRBV4-1, the J gene TRBJ2-7; D uncertain. CDR1 and CDR2 (germline): MGHRA, YSYEKL. V lost 0 bases to trimming and J lost 0 bases, with 12 bases between them. The CDR3 runs 16 residues.

V usage is TRBV6-1 and J usage is TRBJ2-4; tentatively, D is TRBD2 (6 bases). The CDR3 is 16 residues long. The germline CDR1 and CDR2 sequences are MNHNS and SASEGT. Deletions cut 1 base from V and 0 bases from J, with 10 bases between. The CDR3 nucleotides are TGTGCCAGCAGTGAAGTCGGGGGATTAGCCAAAAACATTCAGTACTTC. This gives the protein CASSEVGGLAKNIQYF.

The chain employs TRBV15 and TRBJ2-7; TRBD1 agrees at 10 bases. This CDR3 region has 16 residues. With 3 bases clipped from V and 1 base from J, the junction kept 6 bases outside the gene matches. CDR1 and CDR2 from the germline V gene are LNHNV and YYDKDF (reference sequence). CDR3 sequence (DNA): TGTGCCACCAGCAGGGGGACAGGGGAGTCTTCCTACGAGCAGTACTTC. The encoded protein is CATSRGTGESSYEQYF.

The table lists this clone with many counts. V is TRBV9 and J is TRBJ1-6; D remains unclear. CDR1 and CDR2 (germline): SGDLS, YYNGEE. The V end was cut by 0 bases, the J end by 4 bases, with 2 bases between. This CDR3 is 13 amino acids long. The CDR3 sequence: CASSVEYNSPLHF. The CDR3 region has the DNA TGTGCCAGCAGCGTAGAGTATAATTCACCCCTCCACTTT.

The rearrangement links TRBV2 to TRBJ2-4; TRBD1 matches 11 bases. This CDR3 has 13 residues. Trimming cost V 8 bases and J 7 bases; bases outside gene matches: 4. Germline V gene sequence: CDR1 SNHLY, CDR2 FYNNEI. CDR3 loop: CASRTGGRNIQYF. The CDR3 DNA reads as TGTGCCAGCCGGACAGGGGGCAGGAACATTCAGTACTTC. Filled out from reference TRBV2 and TRBJ2-4, the complete variable domain reads EPEVTQTPSHQVTQMGQEVILRCVPISNHLYFYWYRQILGQKVEFLVSFYNNEISEKSEIFDDQFSVERPDGSNFTLKIRSTKLEDSAMYFCASRTGGRNIQYFGAGTRLSVL.

As for this clone: The sample contains more than one DNA sequence encoding this CDR3. The chain recombines TRBV7-3 with TRBJ2-2; no reliable D call. CDR1 and CDR2 (germline): SGHTA, FQGTGA. V lost 0 bases to trimming and J lost 0 bases, with 5 bases between them. This CDR3 has 15 residues. CDR3 nucleotides: TGTGCCAGCAGCTTAACGGGGACGAACACCGGGGAGCTGTTTTTT. It is translated as CASSLTGTNTGELFF.

The rearrangement uses TRBV7-8 and TRBJ1-6; D is perhaps TRBD1 (5 bases). Per germline, CDR1 SGHVS and CDR2 FQNEAQ. The V and J ends lost 5 bases and 11 bases respectively, with 19 bases between them. The CDR3 sequence is 15 residues long. The CDR3 DNA is TGTGCCAGCAGCCTAGAACGGACATCTGGCGCACCCCTCCACTTT. Amino acid sequence: CASSLERTSGAPLHF.

V usage is TRBV5-8 and J usage is TRBJ2-2; perhaps TRBD1 as D (5 bases). The CDR3 is 15 amino acids. Germline CDR1 SGHTS, CDR2 YDEGEE. Trimming took 2 bases from V and 1 from J, leaving 9 bases between them. The CDR3 nucleotides read TGTGCCAGCAGCTTAATGGGGCGGAACACCGGGGAGCTGTTTTTT. Amino acid sequence: CASSLMGRNTGELFF.

The rearrangement joins TRBV11-3 to TRBJ2-5; D is perhaps TRBD1 or TRBD2 (6 bases each). The CDR3 runs to 14 residues. V was trimmed by 4 bases and J by 9 bases, leaving 18 bases between them. Germline V CDR1 and CDR2: SGHNT, YENEEA. The CDR3 region has the DNA TGTGCCAGCAGCTCGGGACCAGAGGGGGAGGCCCAGTACTTC. Translation: CASSSGPEGEAQYF.

J is TRBJ2-7 and V is TRBV5-6; D gene ambiguous. This CDR3 spans 12 amino acids. The germline V gene encodes CDR1 SGHDT and CDR2 YYEEEE. V lost 2 bases and J 2 bases, leaving 5 bases between the germline ends. CDR3 DNA sequence: TGTGCCAGCAGCTTTGTGGCCTACGAGCAGTACTTC. Residues: CASSFVAYEQYF. The complete variable domain, with remaining parts taken from reference TRBV5-6 and TRBJ2-7, reads DAGVTQSPTHLIKTRGQQVTLRCSPKSGHDTVSWYQQALGQGPQFIFQYYEEEERQRGNFPDRFSGHQFPNYSSELNVNALLLGDSALYLCASSFVAYEQYFGPGTRLTVT.

The chain carries TRBV11-2 and TRBJ2-5; weak D call: TRBD2 (7 bases). V was shortened by 7 bases and J by 2 bases, with 23 bases between the two germline ends. The CDR3 has 17 residues. The germline CDR1 and CDR2 sequences are SGHAT and FQNNGV. CDR3 loop: CASNSLTGGGHQETQYF. CDR3 nucleotides: TGTGCCAGCAACAGCTTAACGGGCGGGGGCCATCAAGAGACCCAGTACTTC.